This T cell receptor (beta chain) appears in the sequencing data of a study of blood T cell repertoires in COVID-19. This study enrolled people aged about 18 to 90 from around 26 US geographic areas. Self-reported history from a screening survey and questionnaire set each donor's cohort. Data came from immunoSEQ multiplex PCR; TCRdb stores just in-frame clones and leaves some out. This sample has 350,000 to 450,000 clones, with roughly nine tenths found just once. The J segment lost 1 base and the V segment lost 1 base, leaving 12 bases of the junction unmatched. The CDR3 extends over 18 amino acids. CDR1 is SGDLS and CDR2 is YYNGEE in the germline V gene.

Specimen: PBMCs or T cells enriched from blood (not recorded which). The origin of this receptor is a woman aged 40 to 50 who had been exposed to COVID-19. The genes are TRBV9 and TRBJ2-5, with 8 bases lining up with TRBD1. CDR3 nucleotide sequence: TGTGCCAGCAGCGTACACGACCCGGACAGGGAAATCCAAGAGACCCAGTACTTC. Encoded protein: CASSVHDPDREIQETQYF.